This T cell receptor (beta chain) emerged from a study of T cells in women clearing cervical HPV infection. A note on this clone: The read comes to an end 3 residues before the CDR3 does, leaving the germline J gene to fill in the end.

The CDR3 covers 17 residues. Germline V gives CDR1 LNHDA, CDR2 SQIVND (reference sequence). The junction had 7 bases not matched to a gene; V was cut back by 1 base and J by 2 bases. Produced via immunoSEQ multiplex PCR; TCRdb's table is partial and in-frame only. This sample's table reports around 44,000 clones. Source material: blood buffy coat. The chain employs TRBV19 and TRBJ2-3, with 9 bases lining up with TRBD2. This sequence was found in a woman aged 18 to 75 with a cervical HPV16 infection that either progressed to CIN3+ or cleared (not recorded which). The CDR3 sequence is CASSIAGLAGNTDTQYF. The covered CDR3 bases are TGTGCCAGTAGTATAGCTGGTCTAGCGGGAAACACAGATACG.